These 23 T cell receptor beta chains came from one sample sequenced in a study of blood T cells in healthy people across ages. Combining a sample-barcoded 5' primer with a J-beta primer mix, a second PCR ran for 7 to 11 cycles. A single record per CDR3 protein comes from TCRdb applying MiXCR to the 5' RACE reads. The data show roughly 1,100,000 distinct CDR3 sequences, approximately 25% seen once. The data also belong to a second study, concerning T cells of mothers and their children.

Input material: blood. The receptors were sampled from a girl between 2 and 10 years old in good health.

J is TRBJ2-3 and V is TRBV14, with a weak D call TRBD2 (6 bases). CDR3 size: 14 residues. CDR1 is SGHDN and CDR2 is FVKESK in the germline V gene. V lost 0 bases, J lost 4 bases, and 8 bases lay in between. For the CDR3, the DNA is TGTGCCAGCAGCCAAGAGCGGGGCTCAGATACGCAGTATTTT. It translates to CASSQERGSDTQYF.

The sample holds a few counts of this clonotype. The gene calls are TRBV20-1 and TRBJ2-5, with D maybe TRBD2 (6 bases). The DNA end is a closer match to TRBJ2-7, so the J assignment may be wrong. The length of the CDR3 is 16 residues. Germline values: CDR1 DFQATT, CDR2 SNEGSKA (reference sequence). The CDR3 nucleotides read TGCAGTGCGGTCCTATTTGAGCGGGTTAACTCCTACGAGCAGTACTTC. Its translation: CSAVLFERVNSYEQYF.

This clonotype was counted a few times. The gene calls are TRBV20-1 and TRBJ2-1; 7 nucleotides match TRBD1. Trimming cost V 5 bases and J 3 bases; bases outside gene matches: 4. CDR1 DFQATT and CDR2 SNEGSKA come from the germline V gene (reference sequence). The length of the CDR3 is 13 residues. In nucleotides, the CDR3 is TGCAGTGCTTCCGGGACAGACTACAATGAGCAGTTCTTC. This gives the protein CSASGTDYNEQFF.

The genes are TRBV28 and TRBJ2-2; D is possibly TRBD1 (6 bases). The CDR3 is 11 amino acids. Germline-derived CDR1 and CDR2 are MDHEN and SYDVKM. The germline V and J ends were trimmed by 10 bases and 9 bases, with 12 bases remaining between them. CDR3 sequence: CATDGGRELFF. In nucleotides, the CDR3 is TGTGCCACAGATGGGGGCCGGGAGCTGTTTTTT. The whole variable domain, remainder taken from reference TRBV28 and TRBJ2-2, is DVKVTQSSRYLVKRTGEKVFLECVQDMDHENMFWYRQDPGLGLRLIYFSYDVKMKEKGDIPEGYSVSREKKERFSLILESASTNQTSMYLCATDGGRELFFGEGSRLTVL.

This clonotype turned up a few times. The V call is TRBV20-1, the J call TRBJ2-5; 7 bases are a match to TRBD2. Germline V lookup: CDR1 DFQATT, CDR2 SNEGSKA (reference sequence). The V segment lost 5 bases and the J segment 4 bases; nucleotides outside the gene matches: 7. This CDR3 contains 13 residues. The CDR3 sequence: CSAGRDGRETQYF. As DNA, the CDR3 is TGCAGTGCTGGGAGGGACGGACGAGAGACCCAGTACTTC.

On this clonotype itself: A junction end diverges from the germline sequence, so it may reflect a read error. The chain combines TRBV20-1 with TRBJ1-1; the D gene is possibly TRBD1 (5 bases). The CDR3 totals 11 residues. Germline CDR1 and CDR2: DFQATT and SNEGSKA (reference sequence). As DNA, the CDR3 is TGCAGTGCTAGTGACAGCCCTGAGGCTTTCTTT. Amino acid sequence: CSASDSPEAFF.

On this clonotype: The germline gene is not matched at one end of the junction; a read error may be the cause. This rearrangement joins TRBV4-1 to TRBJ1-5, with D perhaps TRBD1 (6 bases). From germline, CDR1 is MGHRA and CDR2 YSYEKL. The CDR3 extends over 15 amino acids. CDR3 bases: TGCGCCAGCAGCCAAGAACAGGGAAGCAATCAGCCACAGCATTTT. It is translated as CASSQEQGSNQPQHF.

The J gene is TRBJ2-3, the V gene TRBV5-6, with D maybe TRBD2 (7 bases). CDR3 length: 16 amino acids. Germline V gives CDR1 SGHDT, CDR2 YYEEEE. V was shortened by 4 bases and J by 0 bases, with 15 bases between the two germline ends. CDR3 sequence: CASSPAGTSSTDTQYF. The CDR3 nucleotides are TGTGCCAGCAGCCCAGCGGGGACATCTAGCACAGATACGCAGTATTTT.

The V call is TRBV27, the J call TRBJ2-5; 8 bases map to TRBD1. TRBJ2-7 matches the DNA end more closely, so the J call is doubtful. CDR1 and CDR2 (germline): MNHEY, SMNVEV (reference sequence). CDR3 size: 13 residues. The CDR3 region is CASTGQGLGEQYF. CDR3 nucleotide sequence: TGTGCCAGCACCGGACAGGGTCTCGGCGAGCAGTACTTC.

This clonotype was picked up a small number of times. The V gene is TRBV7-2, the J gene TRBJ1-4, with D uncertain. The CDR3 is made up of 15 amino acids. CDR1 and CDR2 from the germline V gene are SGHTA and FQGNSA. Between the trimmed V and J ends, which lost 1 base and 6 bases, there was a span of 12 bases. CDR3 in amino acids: CASSLEEVKDEKLFF. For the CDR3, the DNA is TGTGCCAGCAGCTTAGAGGAGGTGAAGGATGAAAAACTGTTTTTT.

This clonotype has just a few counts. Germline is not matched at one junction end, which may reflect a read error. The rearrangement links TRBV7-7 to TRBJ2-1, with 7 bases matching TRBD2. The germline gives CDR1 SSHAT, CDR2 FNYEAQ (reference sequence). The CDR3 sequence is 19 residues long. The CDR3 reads CASSLGIGWRENSRDEQFF. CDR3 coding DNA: TGTGCTAGCAGCTTAGGGATCGGTTGGCGGGAGAATAGTCGCGATGAGCAGTTCTTC.

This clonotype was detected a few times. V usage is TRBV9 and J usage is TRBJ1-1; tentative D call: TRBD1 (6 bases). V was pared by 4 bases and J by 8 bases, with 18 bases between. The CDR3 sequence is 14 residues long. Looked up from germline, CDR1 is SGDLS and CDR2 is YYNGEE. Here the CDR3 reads CASSQTGGAAEAFF. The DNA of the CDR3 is TGTGCCAGCAGCCAAACCGGGGGGGCGGCGGAAGCTTTCTTT.

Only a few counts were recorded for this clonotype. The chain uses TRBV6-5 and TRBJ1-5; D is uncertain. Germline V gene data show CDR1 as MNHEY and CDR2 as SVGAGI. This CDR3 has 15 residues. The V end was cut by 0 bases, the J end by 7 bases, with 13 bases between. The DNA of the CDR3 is TGTGCCAGCAGTTACTCTACTTCGACGCTACAGCCCCAGCATTTT. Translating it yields CASSYSTSTLQPQHF.

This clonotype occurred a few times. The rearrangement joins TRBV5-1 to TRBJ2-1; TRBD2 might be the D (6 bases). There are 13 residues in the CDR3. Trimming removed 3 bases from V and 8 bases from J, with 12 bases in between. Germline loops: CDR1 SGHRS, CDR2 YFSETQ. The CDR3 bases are TGCGCCAGCAGCTCGGGGGTTTACCATGAGCAGTTCTTC. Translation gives CASSSGVYHEQFF. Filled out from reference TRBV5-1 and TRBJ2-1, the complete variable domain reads KAGVTQTPRYLIKTRGQQVTLSCSPISGHRSVSWYQQTPGQGLQFLFEYFSETQRNKGNFPGRFSGRQFSNSRSEMNVSTLELGDSALYLCASSSGVYHEQFFGPGTRLTVL.

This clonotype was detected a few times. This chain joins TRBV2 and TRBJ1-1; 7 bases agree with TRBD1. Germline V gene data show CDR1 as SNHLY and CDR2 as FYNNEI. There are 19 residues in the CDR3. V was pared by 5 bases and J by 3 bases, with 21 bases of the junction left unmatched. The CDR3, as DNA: TGTGCCAGCAGTCTCGATACAGGGGCCCTAAGGGTAGCGGACACTGAAGCTTTCTTT. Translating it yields CASSLDTGALRVADTEAFF.

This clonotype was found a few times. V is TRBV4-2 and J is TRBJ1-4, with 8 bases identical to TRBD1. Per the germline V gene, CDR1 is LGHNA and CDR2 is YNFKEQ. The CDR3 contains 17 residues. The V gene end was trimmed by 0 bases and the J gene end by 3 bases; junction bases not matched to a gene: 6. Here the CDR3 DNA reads TGTGCCAGCAGCCAAGAGGGCAGGGGGCTGGCTAATGAAAAACTGTTTTTT. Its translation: CASSQEGRGLANEKLFF.

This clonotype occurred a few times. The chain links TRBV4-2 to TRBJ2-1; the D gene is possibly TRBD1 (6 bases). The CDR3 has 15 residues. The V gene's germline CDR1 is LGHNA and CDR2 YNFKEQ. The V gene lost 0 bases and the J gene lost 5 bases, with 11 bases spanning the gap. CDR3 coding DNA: TGTGCCAGCAGCCAAGAAGAGGACAGCCACAATGAGCAGTTCTTC. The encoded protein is CASSQEEDSHNEQFF.

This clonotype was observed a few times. The CDR3 DNA reads TGCAGTGCTCGCCCCGGGAGTGGCACCGGGGAGCTGTTTTTT. It translates to CSARPGSGTGELFF. The chain combines TRBV20-1 with TRBJ2-2; perhaps TRBD2 as D (6 bases). The CDR3 extends over 14 amino acids. Trimming removed 5 bases at V and 4 bases at J, with 14 bases between. Looked up from germline, CDR1 is DFQATT and CDR2 is SNEGSKA (reference sequence).

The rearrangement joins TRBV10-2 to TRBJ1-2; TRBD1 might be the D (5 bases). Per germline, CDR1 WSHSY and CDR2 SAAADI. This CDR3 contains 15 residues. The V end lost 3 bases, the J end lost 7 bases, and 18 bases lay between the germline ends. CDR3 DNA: TGCGCCAGCAGTGAAGAAGGGACGGGGGTGTTTGGCTACACCTTC. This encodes CASSEEGTGVFGYTF.

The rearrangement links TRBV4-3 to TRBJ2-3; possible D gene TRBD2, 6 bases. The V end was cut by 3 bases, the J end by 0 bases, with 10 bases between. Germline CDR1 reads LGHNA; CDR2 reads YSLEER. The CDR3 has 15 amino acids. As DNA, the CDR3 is TGCGCCAGCAGCCACGGGACTGGGAGCACAGATACGCAGTATTTT. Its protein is CASSHGTGSTDTQYF.

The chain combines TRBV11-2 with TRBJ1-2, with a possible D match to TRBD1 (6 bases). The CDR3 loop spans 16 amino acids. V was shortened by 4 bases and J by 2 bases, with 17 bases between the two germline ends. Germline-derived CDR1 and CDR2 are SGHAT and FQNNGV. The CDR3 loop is CASSSIRGGSNYGYTF. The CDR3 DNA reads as TGTGCCAGCAGCTCCATTCGGGGGGGCAGCAACTATGGCTACACCTTC.

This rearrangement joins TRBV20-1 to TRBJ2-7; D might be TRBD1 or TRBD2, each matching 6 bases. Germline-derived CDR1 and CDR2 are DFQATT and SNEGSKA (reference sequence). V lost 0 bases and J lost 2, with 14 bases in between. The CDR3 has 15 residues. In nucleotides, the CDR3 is TGCAGTGCTAGAGAGAGAGGGGGGTGGACCTACGAGCAGTACTTC. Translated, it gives CSARERGGWTYEQYF.

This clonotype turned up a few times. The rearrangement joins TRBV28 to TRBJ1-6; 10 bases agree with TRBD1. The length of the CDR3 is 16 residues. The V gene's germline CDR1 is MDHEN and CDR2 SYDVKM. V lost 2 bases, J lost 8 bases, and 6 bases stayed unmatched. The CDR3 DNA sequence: TGTGCCAGCAGTTTAGAGGGACAGGGGAGTTATTCACCCCTCCACTTT. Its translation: CASSLEGQGSYSPLHF.